This is a list of T cell receptor beta chains from one sample in a study of breast tumors, draining lymph nodes, adjacent tissues. TCRdb reprocessed the multiplex PCR reads with MiXCR, giving one entry per CDR3 protein. The sample records 130,000 or so distinct CDR3 sequences, about 20% being singletons. The sample taken for sequencing was axillary lymph node tissue. All receptors come from a female donor with breast cancer. Some clones in this sample may be carry-over from other donors' samples. CDR3s include the opening cysteine and the closing phenylalanine or tryptophan. Each record gives: V gene, clone size, D gene, J gene, CDR3 DNA, CDR3 protein. D genes are given only for firm matches. Not every row has a clone size; where given, it reads once, few, many or a size class.

V gene: TRBV20-1
clone size: many
D gene: TRBD2
J gene: TRBJ2-7
CDR3 DNA: TGCAGTGCTAGAAATCCTAGCGGGTTCTCCTACGAGCAGTACTTC
CDR3 protein: CSARNPSGFSYEQYF

V gene: TRBV12-3/TRBV12-4
clone size: many
D gene: -
J gene: TRBJ1-4
CDR3 DNA: TGTGCCAGCAGTTTGTACGAAAAACTGTTTTTT
CDR3 protein: CASSLYEKLFF

V gene: TRBV20-1
clone size: many
D gene: -
J gene: TRBJ2-3
CDR3 DNA: TGCAGTGCTAGCGGCACAGATACGCAGTATTTT
CDR3 protein: CSASGTDTQYF

V gene: TRBV5-1
clone size: many
D gene: -
J gene: TRBJ2-7
CDR3 DNA: TGCGCCAGCAGGGAAGGGACAAGGATCAACGAGCAGTACTTC
CDR3 protein: CASREGTRINEQYF

V gene: TRBV27
clone size: -
D gene: -
J gene: TRBJ2-5
CDR3 DNA: TGTGCCAGCAGCAAACTAGCCGCCCAAGAGACCCAGTACTTC
CDR3 protein: CASSKLAAQETQYF

V gene: TRBV5-1
clone size: many
D gene: TRBD2
J gene: TRBJ2-1
CDR3 DNA: TGCGCCAGCTCTAGCGGATGGGGCAATGAGCAGTTCTTC
CDR3 protein: CASSSGWGNEQFF

V gene: TRBV20-1
clone size: many
D gene: TRBD2
J gene: TRBJ2-7
CDR3 DNA: TGCAGTGCTAGAGAGGGGACTAGCGGGAGCCCCCAGAACTCCTACGAGCAGTACTTC
CDR3 protein: CSAREGTSGSPQNSYEQYF

V gene: TRBV4-2
clone size: many
D gene: TRBD2
J gene: TRBJ2-3
CDR3 DNA: TGTGCCAGCAGCCAAGATCCAGCGGGAGCAGATACGCAGTATTTT
CDR3 protein: CASSQDPAGADTQYF

V gene: TRBV3-1
clone size: many
D gene: -
J gene: TRBJ2-7
CDR3 DNA: TGTGCCAGCAGTTATGGAGGCCCGGGTTTCTACGAGCAGTACTTC
CDR3 protein: CASSYGGPGFYEQYF

V gene: TRBV11-3
clone size: many
D gene: TRBD1
J gene: TRBJ2-1
CDR3 DNA: TGTGCCAGCTCAGACTCGGGACAGGGGAAGTCTAGGTCCTACAATGAGCAGTTCTTC
CDR3 protein: CASSDSGQGKSRSYNEQFF

V gene: TRBV9
clone size: many
D gene: TRBD2
J gene: TRBJ2-7
CDR3 DNA: TGTGCCAGCAGCGTTCCTAGCGGGACCCACTACGAGCAGTACTTC
CDR3 protein: CASSVPSGTHYEQYF

V gene: TRBV3-1
clone size: few
D gene: TRBD1
J gene: TRBJ1-4
CDR3 DNA: TGTGCCAGCAGTTTTCCCGGGACAGGTCATGAAAAACTGTTTTTT
CDR3 protein: CASSFPGTGHEKLFF

V gene: TRBV13
clone size: many
D gene: -
J gene: TRBJ2-1
CDR3 DNA: TGTGCCAGCAGCGGGAACAATGAGCAGTTCTTC
CDR3 protein: CASSGNNEQFF

V gene: TRBV13
clone size: many
D gene: -
J gene: TRBJ2-7
CDR3 DNA: TGTGCCAGCAGCCGGGCGGGGGCGGGAGCCTCCTACGAGCAGTACTTC
CDR3 protein: CASSRAGAGASYEQYF

V gene: TRBV18
clone size: many
D gene: -
J gene: TRBJ1-2
CDR3 DNA: TGTGCCAGCTCACTCCCGGGTCTTCGTGGCTATGGCTACACCTTC
CDR3 protein: CASSLPGLRGYGYTF

V gene: TRBV11-2
clone size: many
D gene: -
J gene: TRBJ2-7
CDR3 DNA: TGTGCCAGCAGCTTACGCCAGGGGCACTCCTACGAGCAGTACTTC
CDR3 protein: CASSLRQGHSYEQYF

V gene: TRBV5-1
clone size: many
D gene: TRBD1
J gene: TRBJ1-2
CDR3 DNA: TGCGCCAGCAGTTACGGACAGGGGAGGAACTATGGCTACACCTTC
CDR3 protein: CASSYGQGRNYGYTF

V gene: TRBV7-2
clone size: many
D gene: TRBD2
J gene: TRBJ2-1
CDR3 DNA: TGTGCCAGCAGCTCCCAGACCAGCGGGAGCATTTCCTACAATGAGCAGTTCTTC
CDR3 protein: CASSSQTSGSISYNEQFF

V gene: TRBV30
clone size: few
D gene: -
J gene: TRBJ1-5
CDR3 DNA: TGTGCCTGGAGTGTACTAGGACAGCCCCAGCATTTT
CDR3 protein: CAWSVLGQPQHF

V gene: TRBV5-1
clone size: many
D gene: TRBD2
J gene: TRBJ2-7
CDR3 DNA: TGCGCCAGCAGCTTGGCCTCGATGACTAGCGGGAGGGTACACGAGCAGTACTTC
CDR3 protein: CASSLASMTSGRVHEQYF

V gene: TRBV7-2
clone size: -
D gene: -
J gene: TRBJ1-6
CDR3 DNA: TGTGCCAGCAGCTTAGTAACAGGGCACCTGGGTAATTCACCCCTCCACTTT
CDR3 protein: CASSLVTGHLGNSPLHF

V gene: TRBV28
clone size: -
D gene: -
J gene: TRBJ1-5
CDR3 DNA: TGTGCCAGCGGTGGGAGGGGCCGACCTTTTTATCAGCCCCAGCATTTT
CDR3 protein: CASGGRGRPFYQPQHF

V gene: TRBV27
clone size: many
D gene: -
J gene: TRBJ1-6
CDR3 DNA: TGTGCCAGCAGTTCTCGGACTGACCTTAATTCACCCCTCCACTTT
CDR3 protein: CASSSRTDLNSPLHF

V gene: TRBV20-1
clone size: many
D gene: -
J gene: TRBJ1-4
CDR3 DNA: TGCAGTGCTAGGTTGGAGGGTGTTGAAAAACTGTTTTTT
CDR3 protein: CSARLEGVEKLFF